Following are 32 T cell receptor beta chains from one sample sequenced in a study of OX40 agonist ivuxolimab in advanced cancers. Clones were sequenced by immunoSEQ multiplex PCR, and TCRdb holds only the in-frame ones, with some missing. Among 85,000 to 130,000 clones listed, approximately 90% were seen once. Material: CD4+ or CD8+ T cells sorted from blood, obtained in a trial of the OX40 agonist ivuxolimab. These receptors originate from an adult with an advanced solid tumor such as melanoma, head and neck, liver or kidney cancer.

The chain combines TRBV11-2 with TRBJ1-4; D call uncertain. Trimming stripped 1 base from V and 8 bases from J, with 11 bases between. Germline V lookup: CDR1 SGHAT, CDR2 FQNNGV. The CDR3 covers 14 residues. The CDR3 here is CASSLGGGSEKLFF. The CDR3, as DNA: TGTGCCAGCAGCTTAGGGGGAGGGAGCGAAAAACTGTTTTTT.

The rearrangement uses TRBV7-2 and TRBJ2-6; 8 bases fit TRBD2. Germline V CDR1 and CDR2: SGHTA, FQGNSA. Trimming took 4 bases from V and 0 from J; bases not matched to a gene: 11. CDR3 length: 19 amino acids. CDR3 protein: CASSSPSSGESSGANVLTF. The CDR3, as DNA: TGTGCCAGCAGCTCGCCGAGTAGCGGGGAAAGCTCTGGGGCCAACGTCCTGACTTTC.

This chain uses TRBV9 with TRBJ2-3; 8 bases fit TRBD2. V trimming: 0 bases; J trimming: 3 bases; junction bases outside the gene matches: 6. CDR1 and CDR2 from the germline V gene are SGDLS and YYNGEE. The CDR3 is 16 residues long. The CDR3 spells CASSVAGGLATDTQYF. In DNA, the CDR3 is TGTGCCAGCAGCGTAGCGGGAGGGCTTGCGACAGATACGCAGTATTTT.

The chain couples TRBV7-2 to TRBJ2-7; no firm D call. V was shortened by 3 bases and J by 6 bases, with 9 bases between the two germline ends. The CDR3 extends over 12 amino acids. Germline V gene lookup returns CDR1 SGHTA and CDR2 FQGNSA. DNA for the CDR3: TGTGCCAGCAGCTTGTACGACGGCGAGCAGTACTTC. It encodes CASSLYDGEQYF.

The chain combines TRBV28 with TRBJ2-1, with D possibly called TRBD1 or TRBD2 (5 bases each). CDR1 is MDHEN and CDR2 is SYDVKM in the germline V gene. The V end was cut by 3 bases, the J end by 3 bases, with 15 bases between. This CDR3 is 16 amino acids long. This CDR3 reads CASSLPPGRRYNEQFF. The CDR3 DNA follows: TGTGCCAGCAGTTTGCCTCCGGGACGCCGCTACAATGAGCAGTTCTTC.

This sequence joins TRBV18 and TRBJ1-1; D possibly corresponds to TRBD1 (6 bases). This CDR3 comprises 15 residues. Germline CDR1 is KGHSH and CDR2 is LQKENI. Trimming removed 4 bases at V and 5 bases at J, with 17 bases between. The CDR3 region has the DNA TGTGCCAGCTCACGTACTAGTTCTAGGGGGACTGAAGCTTTCTTT. It yields the protein CASSRTSSRGTEAFF.

The chain couples TRBV28 to TRBJ1-6; 8 positions match TRBD1. The germline V gene has CDR1 MDHEN and CDR2 SYDVKM. Trimming took 6 bases from V and 2 from J; bases not matched to a gene: 3. The CDR3 totals 15 residues. CDR3 nucleotide sequence: TGTGCCAGCAGGGACAGGGTAACCTATAATTCACCCCTCCACTTT. This translates into CASRDRVTYNSPLHF.

The chain carries TRBV18 and TRBJ1-3, with 7 bases lining up with TRBD1. The V and J ends lost 6 bases and 2 bases, in that order; junction bases with no gene match: 10. The CDR3 loop spans 16 amino acids. Germline CDR1 and CDR2: KGHSH and LQKENI. The CDR3 region is CASSRDRVDTGNTIYF. Written as DNA, the CDR3 is TGTGCCAGCTCGCGCGACAGGGTGGATACTGGAAACACCATATATTTT.

The chain employs TRBV25-1 and TRBJ2-5; TRBD1 is a possible D gene (6 bases). Germline assignment: CDR1 MGHDK and CDR2 SYGVNS. The CDR3 runs to 16 residues. Trimming shortened V by 1 base and J by 5 bases, and 17 bases separated the two germline ends. This CDR3 reads CASSEFRGQGMETQYF. Written as DNA, the CDR3 is TGTGCCAGCAGTGAATTCCGGGGTCAGGGGATGGAGACCCAGTACTTC.

The CDR3: CASSSTYWADTQYF. CDR3 coding DNA: TGTGCCAGCAGTTCGACCTACTGGGCAGATACGCAGTATTTT. This chain uses TRBV7-2 with TRBJ2-3; D gene uncertain. CDR1 and CDR2 from the germline V gene are SGHTA and FQGNSA. The V end lost 6 bases, the J end lost 4 bases, and 14 bases lay between the germline ends. The CDR3 spans 14 residues.

This clone appeared once. The chain couples TRBV7-9 to TRBJ2-5, with D perhaps being TRBD1 or TRBD2 (6 bases each). Germline CDR1 is SEHNR and CDR2 is FQNEAQ (reference sequence). With 5 bases removed from V and 9 bases from J, the gap between germline ends came to 28 bases. There are 17 residues in the CDR3. CDR3 sequence reads: CASSPLRGGQIITAQYF. The CDR3 DNA sequence: TGTGCCAGCAGCCCGCTGCGGGGAGGACAGATCATAACGGCCCAGTACTTC.

The chain joins TRBV5-1 to TRBJ2-1, with D tentatively TRBD2 (5 bases). The CDR3 runs to 13 residues. Trimming cost V 4 bases and J 7 bases, with 12 bases left between them. Germline V gene lookup returns CDR1 SGHRS and CDR2 YFSETQ. The DNA for the CDR3 is TGCGCCAGCAGCGCCTCACTAGGAAATGAGCAGTTCTTC. Protein sequence: CASSASLGNEQFF.

CDR3 bases: TGTGCCAGCAGCTTATCCCTAGCTAGCACAGATACGCAGTATTTT. Translation gives CASSLSLASTDTQYF. J is TRBJ2-3 and V is TRBV7-2; TRBD2 might be the D (5 bases). V gave up 2 bases and J gave up 0 bases, with 9 bases separating them. The CDR3 is made up of 15 amino acids. Germline-derived CDR1 and CDR2 are SGHTA and FQGNSA.

The chain is built from TRBV6-5 and TRBJ2-7, with D tentatively TRBD1 (6 bases). Germline CDR1 reads MNHEY; CDR2 reads SVGAGI. V was trimmed by 4 bases and J by 9 bases, leaving 19 bases between them. The CDR3 consists of 14 residues. The CDR3 sequence is CASSFSRVGAGQYF. The CDR3 coding sequence is TGTGCCAGCAGTTTTAGCAGGGTGGGGGCGGGGCAGTACTTC.

The chain uses TRBV5-8 and TRBJ1-4; D unclear. The germline V and J ends were trimmed by 0 bases and 4 bases, with 10 bases remaining between them. This CDR3 spans 15 amino acids. Germline-derived CDR1 and CDR2 are SGHTS and YDEGEE. The CDR3 region has the DNA TGTGCCAGCAGCTTGGGACCGAACAATAATGAAAAACTGTTTTTT. It encodes CASSLGPNNNEKLFF.

The J gene is TRBJ1-6, the V gene TRBV6-1; TRBD1 is a possible D gene (5 bases). The germline gives CDR1 MNHNS, CDR2 SASEGT. The V and J ends lost 7 bases and 7 bases respectively, with 14 bases between them. The CDR3 is made up of 14 amino acids. The DNA of the CDR3 is TGTGCCAGCAATTTAAAACAGGAGAATTCACCCCTCCACTTT. This gives the protein CASNLKQENSPLHF.

In its sample, this clone was seen once. V gene TRBV7-2 combines with J gene TRBJ1-6; no clear D gene. Trimming stripped 3 bases from V and 6 bases from J, with 9 bases between. Germline CDR1 reads SGHTA; CDR2 reads FQGNSA. This CDR3 has 14 amino acids. CDR3 in amino acids: CASSFLTRNSPLHF. In DNA form, the CDR3 reads TGTGCCAGCAGCTTTTTGACACGTAATTCACCCCTCCACTTT.

The chain links TRBV2 to TRBJ1-1; TRBD1 matches at 8 bases. CDR3 length: 14 residues. The ends lost 7 bases at V and 11 bases at J; junction bases unmatched: 15. The germline gives CDR1 SNHLY, CDR2 FYNNEI. CDR3 sequence: CASKQPGQGVKAFF. CDR3 sequence (DNA): TGTGCCAGCAAACAGCCCGGACAGGGCGTTAAGGCTTTCTTT.

Written as DNA, the CDR3 is TGTGCCAGCTCACCAGGGGGTGTCACCACAGATACGCAGTATTTT. Protein: CASSPGGVTTDTQYF. The chain carries TRBV18 and TRBJ2-3, with D possibly called TRBD1 or TRBD2 (5 bases each). CDR1 is KGHSH and CDR2 is LQKENI in the germline V gene. The CDR3 has 15 residues. V gave up 2 bases and J gave up 2 bases, with 11 bases separating them.

The sample holds a few counts of this clone. The genes are TRBV7-2 and TRBJ1-4, with D uncertain. Germline V lookup: CDR1 SGHTA, CDR2 FQGNSA. Trimming removed 1 base at V and 7 bases at J, with 13 bases between. The CDR3 is 15 amino acids. CDR3 amino acids: CASSLVGAPGEKLFF. CDR3 coding DNA: TGTGCCAGCAGCTTAGTGGGCGCCCCTGGTGAAAAACTGTTTTTT. Based on the CDR3 plus reference TRBV7-2 and TRBJ1-4, the full variable domain is GAGVSQSPSNKVTEKGKDVELRCDPISGHTALYWYRQSLGQGLEFLIYFQGNSAPDKSGLPSDRFSAERTGGSVSTLTIQRTQQEDSAVYLCASSLVGAPGEKLFFGSGTQLSVL.

The genes are TRBV19 and TRBJ1-5, with 10 bases matching TRBD1. V lost 9 bases to trimming and J lost 4 bases; unmatched junction nucleotides: 6. The CDR3 has 14 residues. Looked up from germline, CDR1 is LNHDA and CDR2 is SQIVND (reference sequence). CDR3 nucleotide sequence: TGTGCCAGCATGCGGGACAGGGGTAATCAGCCCCAGCATTTT. This sequence encodes CASMRDRGNQPQHF.

This chain links TRBV19 with TRBJ2-7; D may correspond to TRBD1 or TRBD2 (5 bases each). CDR3 size: 13 residues. The V end lost 3 bases, the J end lost 4 bases, and 10 bases lay between the germline ends. The germline V gene encodes CDR1 LNHDA and CDR2 SQIVND (reference sequence). CDR3 region: CASSIAREYEQYF. For the CDR3, the DNA is TGTGCCAGTAGTATCGCCAGGGAGTACGAGCAGTACTTC. The entire variable domain, with the rest obtained from reference TRBV19 and TRBJ2-7, is as follows: DGGITQSPKYLFRKEGQNVTLSCEQNLNHDAMYWYRQDPGQGLRLIYYSQIVNDFQKGDIAEGYSVSREKKESFPLTVTSAQKNPTAFYLCASSIAREYEQYFGPGTRLTVT.

The chain has TRBV7-8 and TRBJ1-5, with no clear D. The CDR3 has 15 amino acids. V gave up 1 base and J gave up 5 bases, with 12 bases separating them. Germline CDR1 reads SGHVS; CDR2 reads FQNEAQ. CDR3 nucleotides: TGTGCCAGCAGCTTAGACGGTGATTTTTATCAGCCCCAGCATTTT. Translation: CASSLDGDFYQPQHF.

The CDR3 loop reads CASRRQGWYGYTF. CDR3 bases: TGTGCCAGCAGGAGACAGGGCTGGTATGGCTACACCTTC. The chain combines TRBV28 with TRBJ1-2; 7 nucleotides align to TRBD1. The CDR3 has 13 amino acids. V gave up 6 bases and J gave up 5 bases; unmatched junction bases: 6. The germline V gene encodes CDR1 MDHEN and CDR2 SYDVKM.

CDR3 DNA: TGTGCCAGCAGTAAAGGGTGGGAGCAGTACTTC. It specifies CASSKGWEQYF. V is TRBV28 and J is TRBJ2-7; the D is unclear. CDR1 and CDR2 from the germline V gene are MDHEN and SYDVKM. V lost 5 bases, J lost 7 bases, and 9 bases lay in between. The CDR3 runs to 11 residues.

The chain is built from TRBV7-2 and TRBJ1-3; no reliable D call. The germline V gene encodes CDR1 SGHTA and CDR2 FQGNSA. Trimming pared 5 bases from V and 0 bases from J, leaving 8 bases between. The CDR3 covers 14 residues. The CDR3 here is CASSERASGNTIYF. In nucleotides, the CDR3 is TGTGCCAGCAGCGAAAGGGCCTCTGGAAACACCATATATTTT.

The V gene is TRBV5-6, the J gene TRBJ1-2, with 9 bases fitting TRBD1. The CDR3 is made up of 15 amino acids. The germline CDR1 and CDR2 sequences are SGHDT and YYEEEE. Trimming removed 5 bases from V and 7 bases from J; junction bases left unmatched: 12. Here the CDR3 reads CASRPGQGFSVGYTF. CDR3 coding DNA: TGTGCCAGCAGACCGGGACAGGGATTTTCAGTTGGCTACACCTTC.

The chain couples TRBV7-9 to TRBJ2-5, with unresolved D. CDR1 and CDR2 from the germline V gene are SEHNR and FQNEAQ (reference sequence). Trimming stripped 4 bases from V and 2 bases from J, with 14 bases between. The CDR3 covers 15 residues. This chain's CDR3 is CASSSITQVQETQYF. The CDR3 coding sequence is TGTGCCAGCAGCTCAATCACTCAGGTACAAGAGACCCAGTACTTC.

For this clone: An end of the junction does not agree with germline; a read error may underlie this. The CDR3 DNA reads as TGTGCCAGTAGTATGGTGACAGATGGATACCTAAACTTC. It is translated as CASSMVTDGYLNF. The chain has TRBV19 and TRBJ1-2; possible D gene TRBD1, 5 bases. CDR3 length: 13 amino acids. Germline CDR1 and CDR2: LNHDA and SQIVND (reference sequence). Looking up the rest from reference TRBV19 and TRBJ1-2 gives the full variable domain: DGGITQSPKYLFRKEGQNVTLSCEQNLNHDAMYWYRQDPGQGLRLIYYSQIVNDFQKGDIAEGYSVSREKKESFPLTVTSAQKNPTAFYLCASSMVTDGYLNFGSGTRLTVV.

The chain employs TRBV4-1 and TRBJ2-6; TRBD2 matches 9 bases. J gave up 0 bases and V 0 bases, and 9 bases lay outside the gene matches. CDR1 is MGHRA, CDR2 YSYEKL, per germline. There are 20 residues in the CDR3. The CDR3 reads CASSQERGGLLGSGANVLTF. CDR3 nucleotides: TGCGCCAGCAGCCAAGAGCGGGGGGGGCTCCTAGGCTCTGGGGCCAACGTCCTGACTTTC.

The chain recombines TRBV5-4 with TRBJ2-2; 8 nucleotides agree with TRBD2. J lost 5 bases, V lost 0 bases, and 3 bases had no gene match. This CDR3 region has 15 residues. The V gene's germline CDR1 is SGHNT and CDR2 YYREEE (reference sequence). The CDR3 coding sequence is TGTGCCAGCAGCTTGGCGAGCGGGGGAACCGGGGAGCTGTTTTTT. This gives the protein CASSLASGGTGELFF.

This chain connects TRBV19 to TRBJ2-1, with 7 nucleotides matching TRBD1. The CDR3 loop spans 12 amino acids. CDR1 and CDR2 (germline): LNHDA, SQIVND (reference sequence). With V trimmed by 8 bases and J by 9 bases, 7 bases remained unmatched. As DNA, the CDR3 is TGTGCCAGTTACAGGGGATATAGTGAGCAGTTCTTC. Translating gives CASYRGYSEQFF.